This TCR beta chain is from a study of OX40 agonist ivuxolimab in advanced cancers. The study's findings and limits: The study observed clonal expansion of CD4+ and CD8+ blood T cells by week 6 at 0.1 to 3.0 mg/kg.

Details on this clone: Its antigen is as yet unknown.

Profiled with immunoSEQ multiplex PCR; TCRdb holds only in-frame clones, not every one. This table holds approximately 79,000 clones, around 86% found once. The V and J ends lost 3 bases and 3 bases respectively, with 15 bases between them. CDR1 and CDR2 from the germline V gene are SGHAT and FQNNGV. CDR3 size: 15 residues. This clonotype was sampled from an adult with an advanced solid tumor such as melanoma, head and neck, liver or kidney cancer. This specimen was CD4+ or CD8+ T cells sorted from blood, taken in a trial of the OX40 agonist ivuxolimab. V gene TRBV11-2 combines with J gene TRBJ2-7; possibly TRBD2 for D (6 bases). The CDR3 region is CASSLDRGLLYEQYF. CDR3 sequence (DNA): TGTGCCAGCAGCTTGGACCGGGGACTGCTCTACGAGCAGTACTTC. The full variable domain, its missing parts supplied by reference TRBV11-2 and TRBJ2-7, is EAGVAQSPRYKIIEKRQSVAFWCNPISGHATLYWYQQILGQGPKLLIQFQNNGVVDDSQLPKDRFSAERLKGVDSTLKIQPAKLEDSAVYLCASSLDRGLLYEQYFGPGTRLTVT.